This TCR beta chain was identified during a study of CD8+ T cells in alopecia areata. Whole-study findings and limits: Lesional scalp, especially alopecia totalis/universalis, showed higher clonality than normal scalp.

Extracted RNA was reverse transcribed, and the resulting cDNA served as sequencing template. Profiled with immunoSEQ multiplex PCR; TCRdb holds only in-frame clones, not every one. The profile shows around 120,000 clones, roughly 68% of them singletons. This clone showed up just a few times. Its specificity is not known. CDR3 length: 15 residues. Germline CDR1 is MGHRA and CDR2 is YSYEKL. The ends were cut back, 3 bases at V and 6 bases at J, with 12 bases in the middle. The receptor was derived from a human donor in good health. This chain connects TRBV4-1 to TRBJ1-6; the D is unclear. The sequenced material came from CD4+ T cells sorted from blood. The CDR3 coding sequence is TGCGCCAGCAGCCAGGACCCCGTGGGTAATTCACCCCTCCACTTT. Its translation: CASSQDPVGNSPLHF.